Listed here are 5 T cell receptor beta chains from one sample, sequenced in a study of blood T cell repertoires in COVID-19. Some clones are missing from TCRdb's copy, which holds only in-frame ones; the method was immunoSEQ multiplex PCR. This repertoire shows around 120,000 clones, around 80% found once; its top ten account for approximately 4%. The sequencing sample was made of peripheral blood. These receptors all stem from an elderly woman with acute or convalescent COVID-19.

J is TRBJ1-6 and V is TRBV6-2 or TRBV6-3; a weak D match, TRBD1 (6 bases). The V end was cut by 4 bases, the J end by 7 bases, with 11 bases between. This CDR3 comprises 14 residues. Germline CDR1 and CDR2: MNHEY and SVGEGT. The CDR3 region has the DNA TGTGCCAGCAGTTGGGGGCTTGGGAATTCACCCCTCCACTTT. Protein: CASSWGLGNSPLHF.

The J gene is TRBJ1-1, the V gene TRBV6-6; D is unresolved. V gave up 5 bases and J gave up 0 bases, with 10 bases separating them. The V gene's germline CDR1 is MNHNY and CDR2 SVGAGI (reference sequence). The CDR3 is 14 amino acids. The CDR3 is CASSPSVMNTEAFF. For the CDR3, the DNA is TGTGCCAGCAGTCCCTCAGTGATGAACACTGAAGCTTTCTTT.

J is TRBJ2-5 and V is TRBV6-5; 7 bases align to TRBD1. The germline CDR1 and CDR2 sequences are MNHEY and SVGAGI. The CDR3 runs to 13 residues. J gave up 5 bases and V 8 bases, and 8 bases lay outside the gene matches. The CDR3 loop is CASSLTGRETQYF. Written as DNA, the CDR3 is TGTGCCAGCTCGTTGACAGGGCGGGAGACCCAGTACTTC.

The CDR3 protein is CASSLGGLGEFGYTF. CDR3 in DNA: TGTGCCAGCAGCTTGGGGGGACTGGGGGAGTTTGGCTACACCTTC. The rearrangement joins TRBV5-4 to TRBJ1-2, with D possibly TRBD1 on 5 matching bases. The CDR3 runs to 15 residues. Germline values: CDR1 SGHNT, CDR2 YYREEE (reference sequence). Between the trimmed V and J ends, which lost 0 bases and 7 bases, there was a span of 16 bases.

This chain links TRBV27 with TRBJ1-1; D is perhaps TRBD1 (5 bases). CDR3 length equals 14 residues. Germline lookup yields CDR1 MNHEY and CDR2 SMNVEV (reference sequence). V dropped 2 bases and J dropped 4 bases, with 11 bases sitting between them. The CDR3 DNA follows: TGTGCCAGCAGTTTAGGGGGGGGACCCACTGAAGCTTTCTTT. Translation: CASSLGGGPTEAFF.